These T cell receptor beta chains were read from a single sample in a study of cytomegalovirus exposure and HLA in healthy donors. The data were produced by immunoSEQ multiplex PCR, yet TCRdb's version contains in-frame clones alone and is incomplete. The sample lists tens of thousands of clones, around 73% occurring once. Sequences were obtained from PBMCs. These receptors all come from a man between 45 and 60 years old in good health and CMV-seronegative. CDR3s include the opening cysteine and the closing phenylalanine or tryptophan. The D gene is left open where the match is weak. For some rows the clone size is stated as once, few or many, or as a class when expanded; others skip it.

CDR3 DNA: TGCGCCAGCAGCTTAAGGGAGAATCAGCCCCAGCATTTT
CDR3 protein: CASSLRENQPQHF
V gene: TRBV5-1
clone size: .
J gene: TRBJ1-5
D gene: .

CDR3 DNA: TGTGCCAGCAGCGTAGGCCCGGCGGGCAGGCCCCAAGAGACCCAGTACTTC
CDR3 protein: CASSVGPAGRPQETQYF
V gene: TRBV9
clone size: once
J gene: TRBJ2-5
D gene: .

CDR3 DNA: TGTGCCAGCAGCCTTGACAGGGGGGTCTACGAGCAGTACTTC
CDR3 protein: CASSLDRGVYEQYF
V gene: TRBV6-5
clone size: .
J gene: TRBJ2-7
D gene: TRBD1

CDR3 DNA: TGTGCCAGTAGTATGGGGGGAAGTAGTTACGAGCAGTACTTC
CDR3 protein: CASSMGGSSYEQYF
V gene: TRBV19
clone size: .
J gene: TRBJ2-7
D gene: .

CDR3 DNA: TGTGCCAGTAGTGTCGTAAGGGGCACTGAAGCTTTCTTT
CDR3 protein: CASSVVRGTEAFF
V gene: TRBV19
clone size: .
J gene: TRBJ1-1
D gene: .

CDR3 DNA: TGTGCCAGCAGTGAATCGGGGGACAGCCGGCTTGGCTACACCTTC
CDR3 protein: CASSESGDSRLGYTF
V gene: TRBV6-1
clone size: .
J gene: TRBJ1-2
D gene: TRBD1

CDR3 DNA: TGTGCCATCAGTGAACAGGGGGCCTACGAGCAGTACTTC
CDR3 protein: CAISEQGAYEQYF
V gene: TRBV10-3
clone size: .
J gene: TRBJ2-7
D gene: TRBD1

CDR3 DNA: TGTGCCACCAGCAGCAGGGGTCAGCCCCAGCATTTT
CDR3 protein: CATSSRGQPQHF
V gene: TRBV15
clone size: .
J gene: TRBJ1-5
D gene: .

CDR3 DNA: TGCGCCAGCAGCTTGACAGGGGGCCTGAATTCACCCCTCCACTTT
CDR3 protein: CASSLTGGLNSPLHF
V gene: TRBV5-1
clone size: .
J gene: TRBJ1-6
D gene: TRBD1

CDR3 DNA: TGTGCCAGTGCCGGGACACGGGCCTACGAGCAGTACTTC
CDR3 protein: CASAGTRAYEQYF
V gene: TRBV19
clone size: .
J gene: TRBJ2-7
D gene: .

CDR3 DNA: TGTGCCAGCAGCTTGGTTGGAGGGGAAGAAGCTTTCTTT
CDR3 protein: CASSLVGGEEAFF
V gene: TRBV5-6
clone size: .
J gene: TRBJ1-1
D gene: .

CDR3 DNA: TGCGCCACCTCAAACACGGGGGGTCAGCCCCAGCATTTT
CDR3 protein: CATSNTGGQPQHF
V gene: TRBV10-1
clone size: .
J gene: TRBJ1-5
D gene: .

CDR3 DNA: TGTGCCAGCAGCCAGGTACAGGGAGATGAAGCTTTCTTT
CDR3 protein: CASSQVQGDEAFF
V gene: TRBV5-6
clone size: few
J gene: TRBJ1-1
D gene: .

CDR3 DNA: TGTGCCAGCAGCGTTCGGGACAGGGGGTCGGGGGGGGAAGCTTTCTTT
CDR3 protein: CASSVRDRGSGGEAFF
V gene: TRBV7-8
clone size: .
J gene: TRBJ1-1
D gene: TRBD1

CDR3 DNA: TGCGCCAGCAGCTTGGAGAGGGGGCGGGCTGGCTACACCTTC
CDR3 protein: CASSLERGRAGYTF
V gene: TRBV5-1
clone size: few
J gene: TRBJ1-2
D gene: TRBD1

CDR3 DNA: TGTGCCAGCAGCCGCGTGGACATATATAACTATGGCTACACCTTC
CDR3 protein: CASSRVDIYNYGYTF
V gene: TRBV6-6
clone size: few
J gene: TRBJ1-2
D gene: .

CDR3 DNA: TGTGCCAGCAGCTTACGAGTCGGGGGCTATGGCTACACCTTC
CDR3 protein: CASSLRVGGYGYTF
V gene: TRBV7-8
clone size: .
J gene: TRBJ1-2
D gene: .

CDR3 DNA: TGTGCCTGGATTGCACCGGGACAGAATAATTCACCCCTCCACTTT
CDR3 protein: CAWIAPGQNNSPLHF
V gene: TRBV30
clone size: .
J gene: TRBJ1-6
D gene: TRBD1

CDR3 DNA: TGCGCCAGCAATGAAGGGGGCGGTGAAAAACTGTTTTTT
CDR3 protein: CASNEGGGEKLFF
V gene: TRBV5-1
clone size: .
J gene: TRBJ1-4
D gene: TRBD1

CDR3 DNA: TGCGCCAGCCAGGACACTGGCCGGTCAGATACGCAGTATTTT
CDR3 protein: CASQDTGRSDTQYF
V gene: TRBV10-2
clone size: .
J gene: TRBJ2-3
D gene: .

CDR3 DNA: TGTGCCAGCAGCTTAGCCGGCAGGGGTCTCTCTGGAAACACCATATATTTT
CDR3 protein: CASSLAGRGLSGNTIYF
V gene: TRBV7-9
clone size: .
J gene: TRBJ1-3
D gene: .

CDR3 DNA: TGTGCCAGCAGTTACATAGGGGGTGGTACTAATGAAAAACTGTTTTTT
CDR3 protein: CASSYIGGGTNEKLFF
V gene: TRBV6-6
clone size: .
J gene: TRBJ1-4
D gene: .

CDR3 DNA: TGTGCCAGCAGTTACTCCGCAGGGTACACTGAAGCTTTCTTT
CDR3 protein: CASSYSAGYTEAFF
V gene: TRBV6-5
clone size: .
J gene: TRBJ1-1
D gene: .

CDR3 DNA: TGTGCTAGTGGGCAGATCTCTGGGGCCAACGTCCTGACTTTC
CDR3 protein: CASGQISGANVLTF
V gene: TRBV12-5
clone size: .
J gene: TRBJ2-6
D gene: .

CDR3 DNA: TGCGCCAGCAGCTTGCCAGGAAATGCCTACGAGCAGTACTTC
CDR3 protein: CASSLPGNAYEQYF
V gene: TRBV5-1
clone size: .
J gene: TRBJ2-7
D gene: .

CDR3 DNA: TGTGCCAGCAGTGAAGTTTGGGGCATGGGAGAGACCCAGTACTTC
CDR3 protein: CASSEVWGMGETQYF
V gene: TRBV6-1
clone size: few
J gene: TRBJ2-5
D gene: .

CDR3 DNA: TGCGCCAGCAGTTCAGGGGTCCCTGGGGAGACCCAGTACTTC
CDR3 protein: CASSSGVPGETQYF
V gene: TRBV5-1
clone size: .
J gene: TRBJ2-5
D gene: .

CDR3 DNA: TGTGCCAGCAGCTCCCCCGGGACAGGGTTCCTTGGGGAGCTGTTTTTT
CDR3 protein: CASSSPGTGFLGELFF
V gene: TRBV5-6
clone size: .
J gene: TRBJ2-2
D gene: TRBD1

CDR3 DNA: TGTGCCAGCAGTTTGATACAGGGTGCAACCTACGAGCAGTACTTC
CDR3 protein: CASSLIQGATYEQYF
V gene: TRBV27
clone size: .
J gene: TRBJ2-7
D gene: .

CDR3 DNA: TGTGCCAGCCAGGGGCCGGGCTACTACGAGCAGTACTTC
CDR3 protein: CASQGPGYYEQYF
V gene: TRBV6-1
clone size: .
J gene: TRBJ2-7
D gene: .

CDR3 DNA: TGTGCCAGCAGCTTAGGGCCAGGGGGGAATACGCAGTATTTT
CDR3 protein: CASSLGPGGNTQYF
V gene: TRBV7-9
clone size: .
J gene: TRBJ2-3
D gene: .

CDR3 DNA: TGCGCCAGCAGCTTCCCTGATTCACCCCTCCACTTT
CDR3 protein: CASSFPDSPLHF
V gene: TRBV5-1
clone size: .
J gene: TRBJ1-6
D gene: .

CDR3 DNA: TGTGCCAGCAGCCCTGCTGGGACAGGGTTGAACACTGAAGCTTTCTTT
CDR3 protein: CASSPAGTGLNTEAFF
V gene: TRBV7-8
clone size: .
J gene: TRBJ1-1
D gene: TRBD1

CDR3 DNA: TGCGCCAGCAATCCTAGCGGGGTTACAGATACGCAGTATTTT
CDR3 protein: CASNPSGVTDTQYF
V gene: TRBV5-1
clone size: .
J gene: TRBJ2-3
D gene: TRBD2

CDR3 DNA: TGTGCCAGCAGCTTTTGGGTAGGGGGGGACAATGAGCAGTTCTTC
CDR3 protein: CASSFWVGGDNEQFF
V gene: TRBV7-2
clone size: .
J gene: TRBJ2-1
D gene: .

CDR3 DNA: TGTGCCATCAGTGATGCAGTGGTAAACACCATATATTTT
CDR3 protein: CAISDAVVNTIYF
V gene: TRBV10-3
clone size: .
J gene: TRBJ1-3
D gene: .

CDR3 DNA: TGTGCCAGCAGCTTACAGGGTAGGGACTATGGCTACACCTTC
CDR3 protein: CASSLQGRDYGYTF
V gene: TRBV5-4
clone size: .
J gene: TRBJ1-2
D gene: .